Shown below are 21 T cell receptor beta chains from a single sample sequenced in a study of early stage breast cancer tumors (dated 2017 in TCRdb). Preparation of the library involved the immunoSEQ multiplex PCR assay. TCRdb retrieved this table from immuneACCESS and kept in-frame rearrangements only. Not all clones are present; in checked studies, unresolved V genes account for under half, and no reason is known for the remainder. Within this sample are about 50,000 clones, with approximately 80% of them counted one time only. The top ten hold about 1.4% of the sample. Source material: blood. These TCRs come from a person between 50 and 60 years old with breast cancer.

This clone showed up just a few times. The CDR3, as DNA: TGTGCCAGCTCACCACCATCGCGGGCTAACACTGAAGCTTTCTTT. Its translation is CASSPPSRANTEAFF. This chain uses TRBV18 with TRBJ1-1; unclear D gene. The CDR3 runs 15 residues. Germline V gene sequence: CDR1 KGHSH, CDR2 LQKENI. Trimming stripped 0 bases from V and 2 bases from J, with 10 bases between.

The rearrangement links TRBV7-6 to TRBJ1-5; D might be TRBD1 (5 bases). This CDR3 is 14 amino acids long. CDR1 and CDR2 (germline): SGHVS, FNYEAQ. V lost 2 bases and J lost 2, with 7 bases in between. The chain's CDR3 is CASSLQGGNQPQHF. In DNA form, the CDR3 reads TGTGCCAGCAGCTTACAGGGAGGCAATCAGCCCCAGCATTTT.

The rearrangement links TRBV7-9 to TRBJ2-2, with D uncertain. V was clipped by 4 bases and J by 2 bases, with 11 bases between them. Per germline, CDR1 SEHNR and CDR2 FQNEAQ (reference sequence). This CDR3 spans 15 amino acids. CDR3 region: CASSSPDGNTGELFF. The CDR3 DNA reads TGTGCCAGCAGCTCCCCGGACGGCAACACCGGGGAGCTGTTTTTT.

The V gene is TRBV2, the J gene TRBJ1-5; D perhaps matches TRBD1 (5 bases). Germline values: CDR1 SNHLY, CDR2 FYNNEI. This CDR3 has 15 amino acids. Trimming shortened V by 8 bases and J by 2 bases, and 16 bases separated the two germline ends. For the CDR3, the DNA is TGTGCCAGCGGCGAGGCACGGGGGGGCAATCAGCCCCAGCATTTT. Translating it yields CASGEARGGNQPQHF.

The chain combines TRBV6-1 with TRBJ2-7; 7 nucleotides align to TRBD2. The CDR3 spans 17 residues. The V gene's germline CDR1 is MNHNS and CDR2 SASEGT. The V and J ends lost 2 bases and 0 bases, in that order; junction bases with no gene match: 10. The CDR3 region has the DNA TGTGCCAGCAGTGAAAATCAACGCGGGAGTTACTCCTACGAGCAGTACTTC. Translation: CASSENQRGSYSYEQYF.

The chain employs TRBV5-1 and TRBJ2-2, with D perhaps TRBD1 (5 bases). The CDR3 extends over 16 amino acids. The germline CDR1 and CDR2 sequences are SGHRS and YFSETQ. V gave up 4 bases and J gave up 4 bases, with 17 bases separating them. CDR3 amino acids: CASSPGSSVFTGELFF. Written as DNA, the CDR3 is TGCGCCAGCAGCCCAGGGTCTAGTGTCTTCACCGGGGAGCTGTTTTTT.

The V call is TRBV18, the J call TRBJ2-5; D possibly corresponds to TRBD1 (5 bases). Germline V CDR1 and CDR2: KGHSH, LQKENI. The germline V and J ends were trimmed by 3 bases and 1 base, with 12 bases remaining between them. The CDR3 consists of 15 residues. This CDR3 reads CASSPIRAVQETQYF. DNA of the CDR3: TGTGCCAGCTCACCGATCAGGGCCGTCCAAGAGACCCAGTACTTC.

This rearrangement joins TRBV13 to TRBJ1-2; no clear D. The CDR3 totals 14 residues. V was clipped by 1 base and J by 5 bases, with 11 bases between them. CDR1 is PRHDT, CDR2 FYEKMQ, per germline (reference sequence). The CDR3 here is CASSLAGGPYGYTF. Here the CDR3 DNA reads TGTGCCAGCAGCTTAGCAGGCGGACCATATGGCTACACCTTC.

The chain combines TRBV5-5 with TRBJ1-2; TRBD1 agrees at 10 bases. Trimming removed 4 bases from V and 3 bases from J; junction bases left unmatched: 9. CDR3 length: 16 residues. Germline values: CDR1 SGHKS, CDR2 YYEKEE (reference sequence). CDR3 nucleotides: TGTGCCAGCAGCCCCGGGACAGGGGTTTTTGACTATGGCTACACCTTC. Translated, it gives CASSPGTGVFDYGYTF.

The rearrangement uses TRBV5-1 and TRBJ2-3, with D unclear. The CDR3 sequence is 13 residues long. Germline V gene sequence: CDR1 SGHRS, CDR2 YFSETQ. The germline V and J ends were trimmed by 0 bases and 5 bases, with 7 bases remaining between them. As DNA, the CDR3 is TGCGCCAGCAGCTTGGCCCTTCAAGATACGCAGTATTTT. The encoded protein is CASSLALQDTQYF.

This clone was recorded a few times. CDR3 bases: TGTGCCAGCCGGAGGGTGTACACCGGGGAGCTGTTTTTT. Translation gives CASRRVYTGELFF. The V gene is TRBV6-6, the J gene TRBJ2-2; tentative D call: TRBD2 (6 bases). This CDR3 comprises 13 residues. Germline-derived CDR1 and CDR2 are MNHNY and SVGAGI (reference sequence). V was trimmed by 8 bases and J by 3 bases, leaving 10 bases between them.

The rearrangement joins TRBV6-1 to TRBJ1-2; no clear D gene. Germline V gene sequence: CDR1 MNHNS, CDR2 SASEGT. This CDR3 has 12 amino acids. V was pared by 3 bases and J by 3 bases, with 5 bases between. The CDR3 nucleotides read TGTGCCAGCAGTGAGCATGACTATGGCTACACCTTC. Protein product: CASSEHDYGYTF.

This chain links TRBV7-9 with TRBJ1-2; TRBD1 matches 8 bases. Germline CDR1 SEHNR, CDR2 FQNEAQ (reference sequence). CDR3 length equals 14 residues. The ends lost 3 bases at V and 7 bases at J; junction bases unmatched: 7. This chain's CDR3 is CASSFLTGAAGYTF. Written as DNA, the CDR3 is TGTGCCAGCAGCTTTCTGACAGGGGCTGCTGGCTACACCTTC.

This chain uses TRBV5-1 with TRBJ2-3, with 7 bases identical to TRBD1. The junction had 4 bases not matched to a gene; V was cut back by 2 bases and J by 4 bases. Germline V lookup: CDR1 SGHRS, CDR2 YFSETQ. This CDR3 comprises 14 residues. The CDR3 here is CASSLGTEADTQYF. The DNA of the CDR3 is TGCGCCAGCAGCTTAGGGACAGAGGCAGATACGCAGTATTTT.

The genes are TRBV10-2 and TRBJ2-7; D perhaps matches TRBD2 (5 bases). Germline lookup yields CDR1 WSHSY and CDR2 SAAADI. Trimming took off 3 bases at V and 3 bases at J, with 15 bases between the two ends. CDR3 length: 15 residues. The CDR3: CASSDPPGTSYEQYF. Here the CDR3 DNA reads TGCGCCAGCAGTGATCCCCCAGGAACTAGCTACGAGCAGTACTTC.

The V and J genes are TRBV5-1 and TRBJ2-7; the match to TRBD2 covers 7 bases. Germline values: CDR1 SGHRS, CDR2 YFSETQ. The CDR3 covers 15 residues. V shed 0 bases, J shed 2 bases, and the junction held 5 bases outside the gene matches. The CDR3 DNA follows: TGCGCCAGCAGCTTGGCTTCAGCGGGGACCTACGAGCAGTACTTC. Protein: CASSLASAGTYEQYF.

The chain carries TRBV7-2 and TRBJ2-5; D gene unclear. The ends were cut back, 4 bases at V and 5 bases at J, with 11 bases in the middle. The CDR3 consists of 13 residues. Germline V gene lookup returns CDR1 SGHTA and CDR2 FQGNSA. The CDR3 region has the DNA TGTGCCAGCAGCTCTGGGGTGCCGGAGACCCAGTACTTC. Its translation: CASSSGVPETQYF.

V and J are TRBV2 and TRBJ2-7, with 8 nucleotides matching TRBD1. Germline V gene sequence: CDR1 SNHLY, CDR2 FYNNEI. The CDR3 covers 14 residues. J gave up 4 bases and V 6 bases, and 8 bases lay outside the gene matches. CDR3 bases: TGTGCCAGCAGCGTGGGACAGGAGCCGTACGAGCAGTACTTC. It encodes CASSVGQEPYEQYF.

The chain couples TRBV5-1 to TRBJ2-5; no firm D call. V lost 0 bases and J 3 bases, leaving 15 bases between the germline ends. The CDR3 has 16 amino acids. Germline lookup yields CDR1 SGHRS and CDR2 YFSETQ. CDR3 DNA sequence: TGCGCCAGCAGCTTGGGGGTTCAGAGGCTCGAAGAGACCCAGTACTTC. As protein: CASSLGVQRLEETQYF.

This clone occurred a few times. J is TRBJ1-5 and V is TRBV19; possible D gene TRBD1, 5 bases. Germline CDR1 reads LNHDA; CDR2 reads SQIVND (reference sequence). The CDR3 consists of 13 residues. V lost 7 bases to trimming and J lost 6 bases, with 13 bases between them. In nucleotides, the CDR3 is TGTGCCAGTAATTCCAGGAGGGGTCAGCCCCAGCATTTT. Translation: CASNSRRGQPQHF.

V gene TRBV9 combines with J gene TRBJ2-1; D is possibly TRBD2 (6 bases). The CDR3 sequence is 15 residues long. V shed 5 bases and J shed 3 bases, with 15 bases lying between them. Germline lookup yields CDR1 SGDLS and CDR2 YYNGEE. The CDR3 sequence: CASRKGLIIYNEQFF. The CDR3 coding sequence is TGTGCCAGCAGAAAGGGACTGATAATCTACAATGAGCAGTTCTTC.